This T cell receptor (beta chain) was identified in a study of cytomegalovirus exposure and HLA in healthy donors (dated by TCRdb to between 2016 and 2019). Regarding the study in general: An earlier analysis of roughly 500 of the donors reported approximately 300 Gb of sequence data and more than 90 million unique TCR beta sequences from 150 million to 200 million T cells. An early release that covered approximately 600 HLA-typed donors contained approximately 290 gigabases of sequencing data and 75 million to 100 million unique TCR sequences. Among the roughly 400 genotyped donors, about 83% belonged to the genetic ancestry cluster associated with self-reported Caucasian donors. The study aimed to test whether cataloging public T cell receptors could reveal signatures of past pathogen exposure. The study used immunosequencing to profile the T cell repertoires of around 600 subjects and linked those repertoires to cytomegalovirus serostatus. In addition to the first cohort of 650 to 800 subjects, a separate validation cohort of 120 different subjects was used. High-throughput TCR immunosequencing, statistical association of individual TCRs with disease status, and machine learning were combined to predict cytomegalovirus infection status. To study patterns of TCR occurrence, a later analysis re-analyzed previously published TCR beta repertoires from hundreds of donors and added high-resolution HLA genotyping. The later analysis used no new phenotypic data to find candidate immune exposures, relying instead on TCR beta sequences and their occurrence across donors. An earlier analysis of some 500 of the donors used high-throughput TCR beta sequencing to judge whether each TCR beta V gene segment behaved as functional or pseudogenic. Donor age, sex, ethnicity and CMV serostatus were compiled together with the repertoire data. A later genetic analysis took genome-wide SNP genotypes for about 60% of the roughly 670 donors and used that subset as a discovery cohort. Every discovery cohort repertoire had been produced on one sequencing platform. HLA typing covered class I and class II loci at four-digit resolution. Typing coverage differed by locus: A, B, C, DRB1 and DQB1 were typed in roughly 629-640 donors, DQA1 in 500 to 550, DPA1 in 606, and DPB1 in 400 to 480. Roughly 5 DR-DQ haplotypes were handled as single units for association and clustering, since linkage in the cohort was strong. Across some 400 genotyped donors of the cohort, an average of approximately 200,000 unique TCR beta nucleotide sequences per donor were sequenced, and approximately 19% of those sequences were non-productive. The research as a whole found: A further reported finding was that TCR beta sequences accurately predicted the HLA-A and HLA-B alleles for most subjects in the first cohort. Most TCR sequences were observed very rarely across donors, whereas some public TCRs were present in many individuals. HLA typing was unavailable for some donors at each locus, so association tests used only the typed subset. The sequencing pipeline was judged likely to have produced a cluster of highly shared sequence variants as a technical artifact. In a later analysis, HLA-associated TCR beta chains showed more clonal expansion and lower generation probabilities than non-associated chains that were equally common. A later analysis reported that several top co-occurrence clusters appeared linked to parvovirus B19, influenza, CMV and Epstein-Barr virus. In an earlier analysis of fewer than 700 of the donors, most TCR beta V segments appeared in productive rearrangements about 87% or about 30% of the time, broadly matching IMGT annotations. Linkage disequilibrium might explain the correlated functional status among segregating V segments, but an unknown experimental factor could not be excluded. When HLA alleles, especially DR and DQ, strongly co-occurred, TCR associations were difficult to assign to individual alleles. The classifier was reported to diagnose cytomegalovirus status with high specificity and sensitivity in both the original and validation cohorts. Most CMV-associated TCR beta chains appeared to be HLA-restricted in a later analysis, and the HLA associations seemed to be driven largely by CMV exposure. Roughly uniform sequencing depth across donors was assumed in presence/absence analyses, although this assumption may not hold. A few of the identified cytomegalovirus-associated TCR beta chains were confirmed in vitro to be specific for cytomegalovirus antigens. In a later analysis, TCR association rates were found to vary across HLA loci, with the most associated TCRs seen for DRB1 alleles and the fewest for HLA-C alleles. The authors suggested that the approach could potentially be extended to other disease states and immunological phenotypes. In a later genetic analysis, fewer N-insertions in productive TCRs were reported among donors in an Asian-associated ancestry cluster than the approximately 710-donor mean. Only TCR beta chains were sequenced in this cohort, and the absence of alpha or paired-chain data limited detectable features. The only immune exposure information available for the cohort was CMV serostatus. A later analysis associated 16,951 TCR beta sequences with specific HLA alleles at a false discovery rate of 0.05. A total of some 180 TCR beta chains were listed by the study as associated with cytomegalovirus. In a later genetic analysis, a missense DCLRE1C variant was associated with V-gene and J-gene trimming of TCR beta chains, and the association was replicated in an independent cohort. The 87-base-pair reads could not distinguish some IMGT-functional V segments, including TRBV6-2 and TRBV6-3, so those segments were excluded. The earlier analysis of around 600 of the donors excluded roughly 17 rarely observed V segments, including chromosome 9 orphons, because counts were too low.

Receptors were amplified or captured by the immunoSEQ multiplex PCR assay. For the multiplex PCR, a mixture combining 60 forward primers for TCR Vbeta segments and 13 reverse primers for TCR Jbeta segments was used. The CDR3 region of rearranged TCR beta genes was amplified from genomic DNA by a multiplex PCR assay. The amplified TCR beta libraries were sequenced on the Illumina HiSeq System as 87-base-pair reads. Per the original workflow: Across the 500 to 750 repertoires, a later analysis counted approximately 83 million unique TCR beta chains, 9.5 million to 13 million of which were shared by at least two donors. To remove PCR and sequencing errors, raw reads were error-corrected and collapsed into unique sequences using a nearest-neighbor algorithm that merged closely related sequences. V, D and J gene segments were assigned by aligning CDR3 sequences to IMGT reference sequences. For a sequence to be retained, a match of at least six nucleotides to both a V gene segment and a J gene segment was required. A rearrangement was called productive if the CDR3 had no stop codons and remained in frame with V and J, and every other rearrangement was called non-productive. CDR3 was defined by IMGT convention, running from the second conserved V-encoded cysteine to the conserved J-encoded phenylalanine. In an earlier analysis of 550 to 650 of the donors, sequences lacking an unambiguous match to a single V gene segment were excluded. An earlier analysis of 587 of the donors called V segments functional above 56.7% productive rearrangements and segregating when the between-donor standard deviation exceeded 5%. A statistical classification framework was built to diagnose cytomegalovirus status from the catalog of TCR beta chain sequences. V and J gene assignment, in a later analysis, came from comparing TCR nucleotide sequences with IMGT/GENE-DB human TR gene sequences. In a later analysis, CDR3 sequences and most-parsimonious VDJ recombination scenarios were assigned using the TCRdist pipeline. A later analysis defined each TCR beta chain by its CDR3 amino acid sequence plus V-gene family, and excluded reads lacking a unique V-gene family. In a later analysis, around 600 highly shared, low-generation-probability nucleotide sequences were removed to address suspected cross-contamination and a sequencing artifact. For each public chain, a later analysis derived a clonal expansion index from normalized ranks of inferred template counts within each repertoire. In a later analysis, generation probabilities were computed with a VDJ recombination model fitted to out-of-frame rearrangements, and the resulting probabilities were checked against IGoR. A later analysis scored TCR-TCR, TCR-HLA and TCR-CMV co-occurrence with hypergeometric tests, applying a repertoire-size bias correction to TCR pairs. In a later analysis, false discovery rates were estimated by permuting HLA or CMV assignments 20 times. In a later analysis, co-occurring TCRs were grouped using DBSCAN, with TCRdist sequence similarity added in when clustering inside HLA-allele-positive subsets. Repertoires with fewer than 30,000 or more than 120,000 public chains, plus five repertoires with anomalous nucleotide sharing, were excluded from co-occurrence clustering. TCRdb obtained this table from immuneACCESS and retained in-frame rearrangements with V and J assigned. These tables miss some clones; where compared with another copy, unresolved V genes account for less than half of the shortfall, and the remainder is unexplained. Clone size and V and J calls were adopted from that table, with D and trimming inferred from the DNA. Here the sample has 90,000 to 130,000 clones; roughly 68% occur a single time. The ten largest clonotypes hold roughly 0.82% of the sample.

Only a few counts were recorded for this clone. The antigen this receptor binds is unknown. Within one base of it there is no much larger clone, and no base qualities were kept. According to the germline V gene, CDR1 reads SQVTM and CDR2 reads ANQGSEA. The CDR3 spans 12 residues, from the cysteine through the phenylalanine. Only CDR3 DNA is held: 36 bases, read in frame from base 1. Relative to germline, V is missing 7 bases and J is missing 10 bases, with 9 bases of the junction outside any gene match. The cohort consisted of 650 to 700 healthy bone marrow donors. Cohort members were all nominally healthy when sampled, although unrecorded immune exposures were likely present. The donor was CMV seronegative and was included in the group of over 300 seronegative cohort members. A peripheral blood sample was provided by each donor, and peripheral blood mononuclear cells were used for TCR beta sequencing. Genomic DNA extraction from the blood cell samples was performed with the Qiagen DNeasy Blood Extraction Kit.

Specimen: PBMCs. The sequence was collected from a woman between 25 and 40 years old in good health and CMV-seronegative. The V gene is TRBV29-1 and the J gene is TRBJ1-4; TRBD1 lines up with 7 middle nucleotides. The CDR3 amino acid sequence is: CSAQGPQGKLFF. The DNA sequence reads TGCAGCGCACAGGGGCCGCAGGGAAAACTGTTTTTT.